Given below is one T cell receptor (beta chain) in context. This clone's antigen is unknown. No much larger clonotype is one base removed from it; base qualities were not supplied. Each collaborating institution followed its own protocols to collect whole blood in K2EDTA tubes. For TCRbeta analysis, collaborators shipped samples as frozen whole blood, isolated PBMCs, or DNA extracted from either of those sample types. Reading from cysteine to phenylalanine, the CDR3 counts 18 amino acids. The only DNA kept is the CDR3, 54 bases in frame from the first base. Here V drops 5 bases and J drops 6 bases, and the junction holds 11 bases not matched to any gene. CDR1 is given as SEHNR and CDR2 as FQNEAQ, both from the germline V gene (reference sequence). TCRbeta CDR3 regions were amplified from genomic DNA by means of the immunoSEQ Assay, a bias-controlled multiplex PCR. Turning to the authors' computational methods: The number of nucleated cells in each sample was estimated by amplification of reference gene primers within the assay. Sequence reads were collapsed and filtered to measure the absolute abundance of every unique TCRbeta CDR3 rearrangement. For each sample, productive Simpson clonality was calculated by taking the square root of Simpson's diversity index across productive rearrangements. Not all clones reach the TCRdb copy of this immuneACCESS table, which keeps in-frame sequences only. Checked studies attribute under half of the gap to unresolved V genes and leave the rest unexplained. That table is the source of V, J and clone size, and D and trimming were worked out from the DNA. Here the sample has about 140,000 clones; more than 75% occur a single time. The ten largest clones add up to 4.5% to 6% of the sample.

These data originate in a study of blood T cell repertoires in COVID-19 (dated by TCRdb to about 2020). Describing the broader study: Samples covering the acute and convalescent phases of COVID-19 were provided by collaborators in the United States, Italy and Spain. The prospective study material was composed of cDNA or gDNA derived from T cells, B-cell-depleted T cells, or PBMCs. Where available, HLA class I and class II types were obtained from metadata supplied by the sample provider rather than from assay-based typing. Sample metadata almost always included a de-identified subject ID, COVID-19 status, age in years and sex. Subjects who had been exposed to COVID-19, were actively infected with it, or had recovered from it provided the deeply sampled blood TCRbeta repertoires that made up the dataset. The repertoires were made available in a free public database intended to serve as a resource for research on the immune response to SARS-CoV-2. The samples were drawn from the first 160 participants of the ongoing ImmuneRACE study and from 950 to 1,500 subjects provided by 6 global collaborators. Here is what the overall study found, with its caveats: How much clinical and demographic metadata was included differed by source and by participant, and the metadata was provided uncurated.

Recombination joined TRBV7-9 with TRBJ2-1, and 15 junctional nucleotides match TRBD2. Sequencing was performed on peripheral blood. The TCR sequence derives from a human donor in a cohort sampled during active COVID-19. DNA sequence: TGTGCCAGCAGCCCCCGGACTAGCGGGAGGGCCCATACCAATGAGCAGTTCTTC. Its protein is CASSPRTSGRAHTNEQFF.